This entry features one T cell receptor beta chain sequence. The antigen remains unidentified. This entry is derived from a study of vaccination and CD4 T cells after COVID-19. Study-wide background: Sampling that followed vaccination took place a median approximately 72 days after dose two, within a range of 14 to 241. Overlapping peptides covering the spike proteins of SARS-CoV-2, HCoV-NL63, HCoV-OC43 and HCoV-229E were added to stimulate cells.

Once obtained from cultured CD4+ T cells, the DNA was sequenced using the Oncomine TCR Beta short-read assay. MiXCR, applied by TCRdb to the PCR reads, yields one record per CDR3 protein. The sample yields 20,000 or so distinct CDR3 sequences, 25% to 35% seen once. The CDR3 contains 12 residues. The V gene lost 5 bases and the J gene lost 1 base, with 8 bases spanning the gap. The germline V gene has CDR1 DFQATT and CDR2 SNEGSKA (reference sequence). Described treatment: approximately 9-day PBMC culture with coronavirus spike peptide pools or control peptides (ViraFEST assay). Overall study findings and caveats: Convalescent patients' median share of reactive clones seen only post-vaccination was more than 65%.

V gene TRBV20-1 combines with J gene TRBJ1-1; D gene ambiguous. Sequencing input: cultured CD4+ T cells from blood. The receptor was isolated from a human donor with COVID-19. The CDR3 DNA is TGCAGTGCTGGCAGGAGGAACACTGAAGCTTTCTTT. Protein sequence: CSAGRRNTEAFF.